What follows is one T cell receptor beta chain and its context. J gave up 5 bases and V 7 bases, and 10 bases lay outside the gene matches. In germline, CDR1 is SQVTM, CDR2 ANQGSEA. There are 14 residues in the CDR3. An input of about 0.5 to 1 ug of RNA was subjected to reverse transcription using random hexamers. It was immunoSEQ multiplex PCR that amplified TCR beta CDR3 across 54 Vbeta and 13 Jbeta. TCRdb redid the calling of the immunoSEQ multiplex PCR reads with MiXCR, one entry per CDR3 protein. Among approximately 200,000 distinct CDR3 sequences, 95% were seen once, and the ten largest hold approximately 0.08%. The data originate from a study of CD8 T cells in Susac syndrome. From blood CD8+ and CD4+ T cells, TCR beta sequences were generated. Relapsing-remitting disease, either stable or active, was present in the multiple sclerosis controls, who were treatment-naive patients.

This sequence was found in a human donor with multiple sclerosis. Specimen: CD4+ T cells from PBMCs. V gene TRBV29-1 combines with J gene TRBJ2-7, with 11 bases lining up with TRBD1. The CDR3 here is CSARHGTGGDEQYF. The CDR3 DNA follows: TGCAGCGCACGCCACGGGACAGGGGGGGACGAGCAGTACTTC.